The sequence of this T cell receptor beta chain was determined in a study of T-cell memory formation after mild COVID-19. Notes on the study in general: CD4+ contracting clones were mainly CM and EM; CD8+ ones, EMRA. Cross-reactive memory seemingly joined, as some responding clones were found in pre-infection memory. CD4+ bias marked clones expanding day 15 to 37, unlike balanced contracting clones.

The 5'RACE method, run with constant-segment primers, produced TCR alpha and TCR beta cDNA libraries (carrying sample barcodes and UMIs). TCRdb reanalysed the 5' RACE reads using MiXCR and keeps one entry per CDR3 protein. The sample includes about 350,000 distinct CDR3 sequences, around 15% of them seen just once. This clonotype was observed a few times. The antigen remains undetermined. Germline lookup yields CDR1 DFQATT and CDR2 SNEGSKA (reference sequence). The CDR3 runs 16 residues. With 6 bases clipped from V and 4 bases from J, the junction kept 10 bases outside the gene matches. The rearrangement uses TRBV20-1 and TRBJ1-5; the match to TRBD1 covers 12 bases. This receptor was taken from a man in his late teens or twenties who had mild COVID-19 (a few samples of this study predate the infection). Cell type and time point are not known. The sequenced sample was PBMCs or a T cell subset sorted from them (not recorded which). In DNA form, the CDR3 reads TGCAGTGCGGCGGGACAGGGGGCGTGGGAAAATCAGCCCCAGCATTTT. It translates to CSAAGQGAWENQPQHF.